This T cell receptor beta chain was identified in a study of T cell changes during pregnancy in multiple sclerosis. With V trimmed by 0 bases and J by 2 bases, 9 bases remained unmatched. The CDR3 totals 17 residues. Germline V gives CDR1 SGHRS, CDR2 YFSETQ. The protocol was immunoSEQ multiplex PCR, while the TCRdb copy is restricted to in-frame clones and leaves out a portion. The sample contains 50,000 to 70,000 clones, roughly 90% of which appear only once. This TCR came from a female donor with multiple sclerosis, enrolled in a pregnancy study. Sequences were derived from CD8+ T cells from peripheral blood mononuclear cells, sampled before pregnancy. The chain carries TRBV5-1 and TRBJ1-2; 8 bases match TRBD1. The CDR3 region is CASSLVGSRQGNYGYTF. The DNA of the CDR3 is TGCGCCAGCAGCTTGGTTGGGTCGAGACAGGGGAACTATGGCTACACCTTC.